Listed below are T cell receptor beta chains from one sample, sequenced in a study of OX40 agonist ivuxolimab in advanced cancers. The assay was immunoSEQ multiplex PCR, and TCRdb's table has in-frame clones only and misses some. In the table there are 15,000 to 20,000 clones, 85% to 90% of which are singletons. Here the sequenced sample was CD4+ or CD8+ T cells sorted from blood, taken in a trial of the OX40 agonist ivuxolimab. These receptors all stem from an adult with an advanced solid tumor such as melanoma, head and neck, liver or kidney cancer. Each CDR3 is given with its conserved first and last residue. D genes are given only for firm matches. Some rows have no size entry. The others give once, few or many, or a class for an expanded clone.

clone size: .
V gene: TRBV30
J gene: TRBJ2-7
D gene: .
CDR3 protein: CAWSRTVYEQYF
CDR3 DNA: TGTGCCTGGAGTCGGACAGTTTACGAGCAGTACTTC

clone size: .
V gene: TRBV13
J gene: TRBJ1-2
D gene: .
CDR3 protein: CASSLGQGSGYTF
CDR3 DNA: TGTGCCAGCAGCTTAGGGCAGGGGAGTGGCTACACCTTC

clone size: .
V gene: TRBV4-1
J gene: TRBJ2-2
D gene: TRBD2
CDR3 protein: CASSQDPGLAPGELFF
CDR3 DNA: TGCGCCAGCAGCCAAGATCCCGGACTAGCCCCCGGGGAGCTGTTTTTT

clone size: .
V gene: TRBV2
J gene: TRBJ1-4
D gene: TRBD1
CDR3 protein: CASSERGTENEKLFF
CDR3 DNA: TGTGCCAGCAGTGAAAGAGGGACAGAGAATGAAAAACTGTTTTTT

clone size: .
V gene: TRBV7-9
J gene: TRBJ1-6
D gene: TRBD1
CDR3 protein: CASSLGTGSSYNSPLHF
CDR3 DNA: TGTGCCAGCAGCTTGGGGACAGGAAGCTCCTATAATTCACCCCTCCACTTT

clone size: .
V gene: TRBV4-3
J gene: TRBJ2-7
D gene: TRBD1
CDR3 protein: CASSQGTGTYEQYF
CDR3 DNA: TGCGCCAGCAGCCAGGGGACAGGGACCTACGAGCAGTACTTC

clone size: .
V gene: TRBV10-2
J gene: TRBJ2-7
D gene: .
CDR3 protein: CASTAGLNEQYF
CDR3 DNA: TGCGCCAGCACCGCGGGATTGAACGAGCAGTACTTC

clone size: .
V gene: TRBV6-5
J gene: TRBJ1-2
D gene: .
CDR3 protein: CASSTWQADNYGYTF
CDR3 DNA: TGTGCCAGCAGTACTTGGCAGGCCGACAACTATGGCTACACCTTC

clone size: once
V gene: TRBV4-2
J gene: TRBJ2-6
D gene: .
CDR3 protein: CASSQARANVLTF
CDR3 DNA: TGTGCCAGCAGCCAGGCGAGGGCCAACGTCCTGACTTTC

clone size: .
V gene: TRBV15
J gene: TRBJ1-5
D gene: TRBD1
CDR3 protein: CATSREMGTGNQPQHF
CDR3 DNA: TGTGCCACCAGCAGAGAGATGGGGACAGGGAATCAGCCCCAGCATTTT

clone size: .
V gene: TRBV19
J gene: TRBJ1-5
D gene: TRBD1
CDR3 protein: CASTDRDGQPQHF
CDR3 DNA: TGTGCCAGCACCGACAGGGATGGTCAGCCCCAGCATTTT

clone size: .
V gene: TRBV6-6
J gene: TRBJ1-1
D gene: TRBD1
CDR3 protein: CASILTGGGGTEAFF
CDR3 DNA: TGTGCCAGCATCCTGACAGGGGGAGGAGGCACTGAAGCTTTCTTT

clone size: .
V gene: TRBV4-2
J gene: TRBJ1-2
D gene: .
CDR3 protein: CASSQEADGFGYGYTF
CDR3 DNA: TGTGCCAGCAGCCAAGAAGCGGATGGGTTTGGTTATGGCTACACCTTC

clone size: .
V gene: TRBV7-9
J gene: TRBJ1-2
D gene: .
CDR3 protein: CASSQRISLRTDYGYTF
CDR3 DNA: TGTGCCAGCAGCCAACGGATAAGTCTTAGGACAGATTATGGCTACACCTTC

clone size: .
V gene: TRBV27
J gene: TRBJ2-4
D gene: TRBD2
CDR3 protein: CASSLGREFLAKNIQYF
CDR3 DNA: TGTGCCAGCAGTTTAGGGCGGGAGTTCCTAGCCAAAAACATTCAGTACTTC

clone size: .
V gene: TRBV7-3
J gene: TRBJ2-1
D gene: .
CDR3 protein: CASSPSGTYLNEQFF
CDR3 DNA: TGTGCCAGCAGCCCCTCCGGGACTTACCTCAATGAGCAGTTCTTC

clone size: .
V gene: TRBV10-2
J gene: TRBJ2-7
D gene: .
CDR3 protein: CASGNEQYF
CDR3 DNA: TGCGCCAGCGGAAACGAGCAGTACTTC

clone size: .
V gene: TRBV7-9
J gene: TRBJ1-1
D gene: .
CDR3 protein: CASSYPPGAEAFF
CDR3 DNA: TGTGCCAGCAGCTATCCACCAGGGGCTGAAGCTTTCTTT

clone size: .
V gene: TRBV2
J gene: TRBJ1-3
D gene: .
CDR3 protein: CASTPNEGPTSGNTIYF
CDR3 DNA: TGTGCCAGCACCCCGAACGAGGGCCCGACCTCTGGAAACACCATATATTTT

clone size: .
V gene: TRBV9
J gene: TRBJ2-6
D gene: .
CDR3 protein: CASSVEEFSGANVLTF
CDR3 DNA: TGTGCCAGCAGCGTAGAAGAGTTCTCTGGGGCCAACGTCCTGACTTTC

clone size: .
V gene: TRBV6-4
J gene: TRBJ2-2
D gene: TRBD2
CDR3 protein: CASSEDSGRVSGELFF
CDR3 DNA: TGTGCCAGCAGTGAAGATTCCGGGAGGGTGTCCGGGGAGCTGTTTTTT

clone size: .
V gene: TRBV4-1
J gene: TRBJ2-7
D gene: .
CDR3 protein: CASSSTASPPEQYF
CDR3 DNA: TGCGCCAGCAGCTCAACCGCTAGTCCCCCCGAGCAGTACTTC

clone size: once
V gene: TRBV9
J gene: TRBJ1-1
D gene: .
CDR3 protein: CASRGEGEAFF
CDR3 DNA: TGTGCCAGCAGGGGAGAGGGGGAAGCTTTCTTT

clone size: .
V gene: TRBV6-5
J gene: TRBJ1-1
D gene: TRBD1
CDR3 protein: CASSYGTGTDTEAFF
CDR3 DNA: TGTGCCAGCAGTTATGGGACAGGGACTGACACTGAAGCTTTCTTT

clone size: .
V gene: TRBV4-1
J gene: TRBJ2-3
D gene: .
CDR3 protein: CASRRERSTDTQYF
CDR3 DNA: TGCGCCAGCAGGAGGGAGCGGTCCACAGATACGCAGTATTTT

clone size: .
V gene: TRBV4-2
J gene: TRBJ1-3
D gene: .
CDR3 protein: CASSQSGEGTSGNTIYF
CDR3 DNA: TGTGCCAGCAGCCAATCGGGGGAGGGAACCTCTGGAAACACCATATATTTT

clone size: .
V gene: TRBV30
J gene: TRBJ2-1
D gene: .
CDR3 protein: CAWRKGLLEQFF
CDR3 DNA: TGTGCCTGGAGAAAGGGTTTACTTGAGCAGTTCTTC

clone size: .
V gene: TRBV19
J gene: TRBJ1-2
D gene: TRBD1
CDR3 protein: CASSRQGEIYGYTF
CDR3 DNA: TGTGCCAGTAGCCGACAGGGGGAGATCTATGGCTACACCTTC

clone size: few
V gene: TRBV28
J gene: TRBJ1-5
D gene: .
CDR3 protein: CASRGSSNQPQHF
CDR3 DNA: TGTGCCAGCAGGGGTTCGAGCAATCAGCCCCAGCATTTT

clone size: .
V gene: TRBV7-9
J gene: TRBJ2-5
D gene: .
CDR3 protein: CASSSATSRETQYF
CDR3 DNA: TGTGCCAGCAGCTCCGCCACTAGCCGAGAGACCCAGTACTTC

clone size: .
V gene: TRBV7-8
J gene: TRBJ2-1
D gene: TRBD2
CDR3 protein: CASSLFGGGGRTYNEQFF
CDR3 DNA: TGTGCCAGCAGCTTATTCGGCGGGGGGGGTCGGACCTACAATGAGCAGTTCTTC

clone size: once
V gene: TRBV5-1
J gene: TRBJ2-7
D gene: .
CDR3 protein: CASSSTGAPYEQYF
CDR3 DNA: TGCGCCAGCAGCTCGACAGGTGCCCCCTACGAGCAGTACTTC

clone size: .
V gene: TRBV5-1
J gene: TRBJ2-4
D gene: TRBD1
CDR3 protein: CASSWGQGTNLAKNIQYF
CDR3 DNA: TGCGCCAGCAGCTGGGGACAGGGAACCAACCTAGCCAAAAACATTCAGTACTTC

clone size: once
V gene: TRBV5-1
J gene: TRBJ2-6
D gene: .
CDR3 protein: CASSFGFGANVLTF
CDR3 DNA: TGCGCCAGCAGCTTTGGCTTTGGGGCCAACGTCCTGACTTTC

clone size: .
V gene: TRBV7-9
J gene: TRBJ1-4
D gene: .
CDR3 protein: CASSFEGGGEKLFF
CDR3 DNA: TGTGCCAGCAGCTTCGAAGGAGGAGGGGAAAAACTGTTTTTT

clone size: .
V gene: TRBV30
J gene: TRBJ1-6
D gene: .
CDR3 protein: CARSVPAGKKALHF
CDR3 DNA: TGTGCCCGGAGTGTACCGGCAGGGAAGAAAGCCCTCCACTTT

clone size: .
V gene: TRBV4-3
J gene: TRBJ1-1
D gene: .
CDR3 protein: CASSQDGRGPMNTEAFF
CDR3 DNA: TGCGCCAGCAGCCAAGACGGCAGGGGTCCCATGAACACTGAAGCTTTCTTT

clone size: .
V gene: TRBV4-3
J gene: TRBJ2-1
D gene: TRBD1
CDR3 protein: CASSYGQGVTNEQFF
CDR3 DNA: TGCGCCAGCAGCTACGGACAGGGAGTTACGAATGAGCAGTTCTTC

clone size: .
V gene: TRBV11-3
J gene: TRBJ1-2
D gene: TRBD1
CDR3 protein: CASSVPGQGIGYTF
CDR3 DNA: TGTGCCAGCAGCGTTCCGGGACAGGGTATCGGCTACACCTTC

clone size: .
V gene: TRBV27
J gene: TRBJ2-4
D gene: .
CDR3 protein: CASSKVGMGSKNIQYF
CDR3 DNA: TGTGCCAGCAGCAAAGTGGGTATGGGTTCCAAAAACATTCAGTACTTC

clone size: .
V gene: TRBV7-2
J gene: TRBJ1-1
D gene: .
CDR3 protein: CASIRGPHTEAFF
CDR3 DNA: TGTGCCAGCATCCGGGGACCGCACACTGAAGCTTTCTTT

clone size: .
V gene: TRBV4-1
J gene: TRBJ2-7
D gene: .
CDR3 protein: CASSQEPQVPLSYEQYF
CDR3 DNA: TGCGCCAGCAGCCAAGAACCACAGGTACCCCTCTCCTACGAGCAGTACTTC

clone size: .
V gene: TRBV10-2
J gene: TRBJ2-1
D gene: TRBD2
CDR3 protein: CASRQRESAYNEQFF
CDR3 DNA: TGCGCCAGCAGACAGCGGGAGTCGGCCTACAATGAGCAGTTCTTC

clone size: .
V gene: TRBV7-6
J gene: TRBJ2-3
D gene: .
CDR3 protein: CASSLAGGLVRDTQYF
CDR3 DNA: TGTGCCAGCAGCTTAGCGGGGGGCCTAGTCCGAGATACGCAGTATTTT